This T cell receptor (beta chain) came from a study of regulatory T cells in long-lasting Graves disease. Broader study findings: Peripheral blood was the sole material, not thyroid tissue.

In this sample, this clonotype turned up many times. What it binds is unknown. Both iRepertoire HTBI primers and Arm-PCR of CDR3 regions were used to build the TCR beta libraries. One entry per CDR3 protein results from TCRdb running MiXCR on the multiplex PCR reads. The sample shows hundreds of thousands of distinct CDR3 sequences, around 17% of them seen only once. The CDR3 consists of 17 residues. Trimming at V came to 5 bases and at J to 2 bases, leaving 15 bases not matched to a gene. Time point given: newly diagnosed GD, antithyroid drugs for less than 3 months. PBMC-derived RNA was used for the TCR library. In this cohort, patients came from an endocrinology department located in Xi'an, China. The data were also submitted as part of a second study, on T cells in Graves' hyperthyroidism and ophthalmopathy. Turning to that study: A median about 6.5 months before onset, the model predicted ophthalmopathy.

This clonotype was sampled from a woman in her thirties with Graves disease. The genes are TRBV12-3 or TRBV12-4 and TRBJ2-7, with TRBD1 matching 7 bases. This material consisted of peripheral blood mononuclear cells (PBMCs), taken at new diagnosis, from a patient treated with antithyroid drugs. The CDR3 DNA is TGTGCCAGCAGTGGAATTGGGACAGACTCCTTGGCCTACGAGCAGTACTTC. Protein product: CASSGIGTDSLAYEQYF.